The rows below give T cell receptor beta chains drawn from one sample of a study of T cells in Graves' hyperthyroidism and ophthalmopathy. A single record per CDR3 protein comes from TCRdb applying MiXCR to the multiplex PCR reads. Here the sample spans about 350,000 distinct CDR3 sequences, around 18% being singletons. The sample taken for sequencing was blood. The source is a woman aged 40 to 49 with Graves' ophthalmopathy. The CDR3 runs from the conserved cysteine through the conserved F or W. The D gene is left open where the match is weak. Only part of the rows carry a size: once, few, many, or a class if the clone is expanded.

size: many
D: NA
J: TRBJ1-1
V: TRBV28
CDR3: CASSLPSNTEAFF
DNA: TGTGCCAGCAGTTTACCTAGTAACACTGAAGCTTTCTTT

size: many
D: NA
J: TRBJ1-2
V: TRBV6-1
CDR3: CASSEFVQNYGYTF
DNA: TGTGCCAGCAGTGAATTTGTACAGAACTATGGCTACACCTTC

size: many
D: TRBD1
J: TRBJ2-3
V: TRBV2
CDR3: CASSQRTGGSTDTQYF
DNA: TGTGCCAGCAGTCAGCGGACAGGGGGCAGCACAGATACGCAGTATTTT

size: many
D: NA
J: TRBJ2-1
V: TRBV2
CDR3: CASSEAGSFYNEQFF
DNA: TGTGCCAGCAGTGAAGCGGGGAGTTTTTACAATGAGCAGTTCTTC

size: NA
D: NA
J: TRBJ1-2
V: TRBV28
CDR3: CASSSDRIGYTF
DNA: TGTGCCAGCAGTTCCGACCGGATCGGCTACACCTTC

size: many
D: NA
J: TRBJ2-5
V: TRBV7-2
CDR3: CASSFGDQETQYF
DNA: TGTGCCAGCAGCTTCGGGGATCAAGAGACCCAGTACTTC

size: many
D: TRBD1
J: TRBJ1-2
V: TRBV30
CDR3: CAWSLRQGAITF
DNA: TGTGCCTGGAGTTTGAGGCAGGGGGCAATCACCTTC

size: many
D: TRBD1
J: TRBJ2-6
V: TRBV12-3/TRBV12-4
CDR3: CASSLGTGLAGANVLTF
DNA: TGTGCCAGCAGTTTAGGGACAGGGTTAGCTGGGGCCAACGTCCTGACTTTC

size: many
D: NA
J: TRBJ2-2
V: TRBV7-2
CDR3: CASTQLRGTGELFF
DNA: TGTGCCAGCACCCAGCTTCGGGGCACCGGGGAGCTGTTTTTT

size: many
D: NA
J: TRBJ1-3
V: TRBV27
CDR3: CASSLGQGYSGNTIYF
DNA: TGTGCCAGCAGTTTAGGGCAGGGGTACTCTGGAAACACCATATATTTT

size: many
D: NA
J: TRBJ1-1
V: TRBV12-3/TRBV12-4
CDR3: CASSSWQNTEAFF
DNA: TGTGCCAGCAGTTCCTGGCAGAACACTGAAGCTTTCTTT

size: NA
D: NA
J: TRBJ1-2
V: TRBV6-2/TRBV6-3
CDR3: CASSQSYGYTF
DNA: TGTGCCAGCAGTCAATCTTATGGCTACACCTTC

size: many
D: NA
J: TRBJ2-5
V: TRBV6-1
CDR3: CASSEELWETQYF
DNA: TGTGCCAGCAGTGAAGAGCTATGGGAGACCCAGTACTTC

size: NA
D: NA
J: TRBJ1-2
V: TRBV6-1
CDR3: CASTRGSTYGYTF
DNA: TGTGCCAGCACCAGGGGTAGTACCTATGGCTACACCTTC

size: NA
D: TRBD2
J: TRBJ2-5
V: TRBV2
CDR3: CASSEVLAGGPGDF
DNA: TGTGCCAGCAGTGAGGTCCTAGCGGGAGGGCCAGGTGACTTC

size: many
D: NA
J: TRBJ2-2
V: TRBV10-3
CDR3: CATRGTSSTGELFF
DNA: TGTGCCACCAGGGGAACTAGCAGCACCGGGGAGCTGTTTTTT

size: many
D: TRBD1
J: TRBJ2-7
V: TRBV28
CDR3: CASRPESPDRLVSYEQYF
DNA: TGTGCCAGCAGACCAGAATCACCGGACAGGCTCGTCTCCTACGAGCAGTACTTC

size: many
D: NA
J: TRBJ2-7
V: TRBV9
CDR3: CASSVGPRYEQYF
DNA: TGTGCCAGCAGCGTAGGTCCCAGATACGAGCAGTACTTC

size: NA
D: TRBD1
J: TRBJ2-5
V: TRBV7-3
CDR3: CASSAGTGGMKTQYF
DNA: TGTGCCAGCAGCGCTGGGACAGGGGGCATGAAGACCCAGTACTTC

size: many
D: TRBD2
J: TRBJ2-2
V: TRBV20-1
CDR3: CSAETGLADTGELFF
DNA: TGCAGTGCTGAAACGGGACTAGCGGACACCGGGGAGCTGTTTTTT

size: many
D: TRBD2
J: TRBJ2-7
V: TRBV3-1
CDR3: CASSPGLAGERYEQYF
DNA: TGTGCCAGCAGCCCGGGACTAGCGGGAGAGCGGTACGAGCAGTACTTC

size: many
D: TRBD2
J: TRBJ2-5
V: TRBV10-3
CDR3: CAISDRRGGRQQETQYF
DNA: TGTGCCATCAGCGACAGGAGGGGCGGGAGGCAACAAGAGACCCAGTACTTC

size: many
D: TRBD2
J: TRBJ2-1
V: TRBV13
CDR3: CASRTELAGGEQFF
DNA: TGTGCCAGCAGAACCGAGCTGGCGGGGGGTGAGCAGTTCTTC

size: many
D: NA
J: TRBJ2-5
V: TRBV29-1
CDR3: CSVEVRGLGETQYF
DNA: TGCAGCGTTGAGGTCCGGGGATTAGGTGAGACCCAGTACTTC

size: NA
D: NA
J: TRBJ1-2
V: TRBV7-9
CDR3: CASSPTGLGYGYTF
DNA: TGTGCCAGCAGCCCGACAGGACTTGGCTATGGCTACACCTTC

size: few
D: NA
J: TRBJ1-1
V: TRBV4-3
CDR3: CASSQDPYTEAFF
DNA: TGCGCCAGCAGCCAAGATCCCTACACTGAAGCTTTCTTT

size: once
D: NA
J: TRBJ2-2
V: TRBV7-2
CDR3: CASSLEFNRELFF
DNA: TGTGCCAGCAGCTTAGAGTTCAACCGGGAGCTGTTTTTT

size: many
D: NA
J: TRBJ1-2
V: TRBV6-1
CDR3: CASSEYNTGYGYTF
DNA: TGTGCCAGCAGTGAATATAACACCGGCTATGGCTACACCTTC

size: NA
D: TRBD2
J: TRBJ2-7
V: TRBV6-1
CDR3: CASRFAGTSDYEQYF
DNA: TGTGCCAGCAGGTTCGCCGGGACTAGCGACTACGAGCAGTACTTC

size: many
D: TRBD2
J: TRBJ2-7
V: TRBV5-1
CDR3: CASRFAGGTYEQYF
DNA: TGCGCCAGCAGGTTTGCGGGAGGAACGTACGAGCAGTACTTC

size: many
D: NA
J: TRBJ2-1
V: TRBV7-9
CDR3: CASTIGGAYNEQFF
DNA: TGTGCCAGCACCATCGGCGGAGCTTACAATGAGCAGTTCTTC

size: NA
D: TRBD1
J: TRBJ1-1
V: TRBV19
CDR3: CASRGQTEAFF
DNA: TGTGCCAGTAGGGGACAGACTGAAGCTTTCTTT

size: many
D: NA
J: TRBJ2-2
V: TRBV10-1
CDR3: CASSESPLAGELFF
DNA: TGCGCCAGCAGTGAGAGCCCATTGGCCGGGGAGCTGTTTTTT

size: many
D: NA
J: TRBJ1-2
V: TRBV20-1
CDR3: CSAREGGNYGYTF
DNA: TGCAGTGCTAGAGAGGGAGGGAACTATGGCTACACCTTC

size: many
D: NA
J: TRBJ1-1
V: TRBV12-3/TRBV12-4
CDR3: CASSPRNTEAFF
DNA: TGTGCCAGCAGCCCTCGGAACACTGAAGCTTTCTTT

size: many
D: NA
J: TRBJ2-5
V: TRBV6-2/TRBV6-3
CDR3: CASSYSDVEPTQETQYF
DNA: TGTGCCAGCAGTTACTCCGACGTCGAACCGACTCAAGAGACCCAGTACTTC

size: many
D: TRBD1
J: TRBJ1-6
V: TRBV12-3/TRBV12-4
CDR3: CASTPGQGNSPLHF
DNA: TGTGCCAGCACCCCGGGACAGGGTAATTCACCCCTCCACTTT

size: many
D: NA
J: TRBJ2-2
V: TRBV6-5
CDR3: CASSYSTQANTGELFF
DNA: TGTGCCAGCAGTTACTCGACACAGGCAAACACCGGGGAGCTGTTTTTT

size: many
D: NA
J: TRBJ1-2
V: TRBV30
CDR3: CAHGGRLFNYGYTF
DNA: TGTGCCCACGGGGGGCGTCTCTTTAACTATGGCTACACCTTC

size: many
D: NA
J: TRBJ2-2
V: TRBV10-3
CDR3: CAIKNPGELFF
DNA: TGTGCCATAAAGAACCCCGGGGAGCTGTTTTTT

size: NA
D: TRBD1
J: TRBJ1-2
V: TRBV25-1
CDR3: CASSRAGGQLGYGYTF
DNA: TGTGCCAGCAGCAGGGCAGGGGGCCAGCTAGGGTATGGCTACACCTTC

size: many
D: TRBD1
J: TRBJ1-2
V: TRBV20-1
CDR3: CSASRDSLNYGYTF
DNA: TGCAGTGCTAGCCGGGACAGCCTCAACTATGGCTACACCTTC

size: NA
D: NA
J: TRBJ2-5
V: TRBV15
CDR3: CATSRERSQETQYF
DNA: TGTGCCACCAGCAGAGAGAGGAGCCAAGAGACCCAGTACTTC